Listed below are T cell receptor beta chains from one sample, sequenced in a study of blood T cell repertoires in COVID-19. TCRdb keeps only in-frame clones here, not all; method: immunoSEQ multiplex PCR. Altogether about 99,000 clones are present, over 65% being singletons, with the ten largest covering around 12%. The specimen sequenced was peripheral blood. The receptors derive from a human donor in a cohort sampled during active COVID-19. The CDR3 runs from the conserved cysteine through the conserved F or W. The D gene is left open where the match is weak. Only part of the rows carry a size: once, few, many, or a class if the clone is expanded.

D,V,J,size,length,CDR3,DNA
TRBD1,TRBV2,TRBJ1-5,once,15,CASSQGTGGTQPQHF,TGTGCCAGCAGTCAAGGGACAGGGGGTACCCAGCCCCAGCATTTT
.,TRBV5-5,TRBJ1-1,.,13,CASSFTRGGLAFF,TGTGCCAGCAGCTTCACCCGGGGGGGGTTGGCTTTCTTT
TRBD1,TRBV27,TRBJ2-3,.,16,CASSSKRTGITDTQYF,TGTGCCAGCAGTTCCAAAAGGACAGGGATAACAGATACGCAGTATTTT
.,TRBV6-2/TRBV6-3,TRBJ2-7,.,11,CASSFGLEQYF,TGTGCCAGCAGTTTTGGACTAGAGCAGTACTTC
.,TRBV25-1,TRBJ1-1,.,13,CASSERWLTEAFF,TGTGCCAGCAGTGAAAGATGGCTCACTGAAGCTTTCTTT
TRBD1,TRBV9,TRBJ1-3,.,13,CASSFEGQGVGYF,TGTGCCAGCAGCTTCGAGGGACAGGGCGTCGGCTATTTT
.,TRBV7-9,TRBJ1-2,.,12,CASSLEGYGYTF,TGTGCCAGCAGCTTAGAGGGGTATGGCTACACCTTC
TRBD1,TRBV27,TRBJ1-2,.,14,CASSLSGQGYGYTF,TGTGCCAGCAGTTTATCGGGACAGGGCTATGGCTACACCTTC
.,TRBV6-2/TRBV6-3,TRBJ2-7,.,15,CASSTDGPPSREQYF,TGTGCCAGCAGCACTGATGGCCCCCCTTCGAGGGAGCAGTACTTC
TRBD2,TRBV7-8,TRBJ2-1,once,13,CASSYGLAVGQFF,TGTGCCAGCAGCTACGGACTAGCGGTGGGGCAGTTCTTC